A selection of T cell receptor beta chains follows, all from one sample in a study of tumor-infiltrating lymphocytes in localized non-small cell lung cancer. Produced via immunoSEQ multiplex PCR; TCRdb's table is partial and in-frame only. The table shows 4,000 to 6,000 clones, with roughly three fifths occurring only once. The sample taken for sequencing was lung tumor tissue. These TCRs come from a human donor with non-small cell lung cancer. CDR3s include the opening cysteine and the closing phenylalanine or tryptophan. D genes are given only for firm matches. A clone size is listed for some rows: how often the clone was seen (once, few, many), or a class if it is expanded.

>-|-|TRBV6-5|TRBJ1-5
CASRGVSGQPQHF
TGTGCCAGCAGGGGTGTTAGCGGGCAGCCCCAGCATTTT
>-|few|TRBV5-1|TRBJ1-6
CASRGEVQGAAHSPLHF
TGCGCCAGCAGGGGGGAGGTACAGGGCGCTGCGCACTCACCCCTCCACTTT
>-|-|TRBV11-2|TRBJ1-1
CASSPTLGWNTEAFF
TGTGCCAGCAGCCCCACGCTGGGCTGGAACACTGAAGCTTTCTTT
>-|few|TRBV18|TRBJ1-5
CASRPDINQPQHF
TGTGCCAGCCGTCCGGATATTAATCAGCCCCAGCATTTT
>-|few|TRBV5-6|TRBJ1-1
CASSLRGTEAFF
TGTGCCAGCAGCTTGCGGGGCACTGAAGCTTTCTTT
>-|-|TRBV6-6|TRBJ1-1
CASNTLGNTEAFF
TGTGCCAGCAACACGCTGGGGAACACTGAAGCTTTCTTT
>-|few|TRBV19|TRBJ1-4
CASTLRVLDEKLFF
TGTGCCAGTACCCTAAGAGTCTTAGACGAAAAACTGTTTTTT
>TRBD2|-|TRBV11-3|TRBJ2-3
CASSLDQGGSEGTDTQYF
TGTGCCAGCAGCTTAGATCAGGGCGGGAGTGAGGGCACAGATACGCAGTATTTT
>-|-|TRBV19|TRBJ2-2
CASGGSGGPGELFF
TGTGCCAGTGGGGGCAGTGGGGGACCCGGGGAGCTGTTTTTT
>TRBD1|-|TRBV7-8|TRBJ2-3
CASSLDGTGYTDTQYF
TGTGCCAGCAGCTTAGACGGGACAGGGTACACAGATACGCAGTATTTT
>-|-|TRBV9|TRBJ1-1
CASSQGKGTEAFF
TGTGCCAGCAGTCAGGGGAAAGGCACTGAAGCTTTCTTT
>-|-|TRBV7-9|TRBJ1-1
CASSLYTEAFF
TGTGCCAGCAGCTTATACACTGAAGCTTTCTTT
>TRBD2|-|TRBV5-6|TRBJ2-1
CASSLYSGSSYNEQFF
TGTGCCAGCAGCTTGTATAGCGGGAGCTCCTACAATGAGCAGTTCTTC
>-|-|TRBV6-5|TRBJ1-1
CASSYRARDEAFF
TGTGCCAGCAGTTACAGGGCCCGGGATGAAGCTTTCTTT
>-|-|TRBV11-3|TRBJ2-3
CASTQGGSTDTQYF
TGTGCCAGCACCCAGGGAGGCAGCACAGATACGCAGTATTTT
>TRBD1|-|TRBV30|TRBJ2-7
CAWSVGWGQGPYEQYF
TGTGCCTGGAGTGTAGGGTGGGGACAGGGACCCTACGAGCAGTACTTC
>-|-|TRBV6-5|TRBJ1-1
CASSLSGHLNTEAFF
TGTGCCAGCAGTTTATCGGGACACTTGAACACTGAAGCTTTCTTT
>-|once|TRBV6-4|TRBJ2-3
CASSGRVEDTQYF
TGTGCCAGCAGTGGGCGAGTAGAAGATACGCAGTATTTT
>-|few|TRBV4-2|TRBJ1-1
CASSQDFGPTTEAFF
TGTGCCAGCAGCCAAGATTTCGGACCGACCACTGAAGCTTTCTTT
>TRBD1|-|TRBV5-5|TRBJ1-5
CASSRGQASNQPQHF
TGTGCCAGCAGCAGGGGACAGGCTAGCAATCAGCCCCAGCATTTT
>-|-|TRBV6-6|TRBJ2-7
CASISSPGVTYEQYF
TGTGCCAGCATCTCATCACCCGGGGTAACCTACGAGCAGTACTTC
>TRBD1|-|TRBV7-2|TRBJ1-2
CASSLDYGQGAYGYTF
TGTGCCAGCAGCTTAGACTACGGACAGGGGGCATATGGCTACACCTTC